A single sample gave rise to the 9 T cell receptor beta chains below, sequenced in a study of human CD8 memory T cell subsets. Generation of TCR beta libraries used UMI-labeled 5' RACE. Reanalyzing the 5' RACE reads, TCRdb keeps one entry per CDR3 protein, without DNA. The table for this sample gives 9,000 to 13,000 distinct CDR3 sequences. The sample comprised CD8+ T cells from PBMCs. Source of these receptors: a human donor in good health.

V usage is TRBV6-4 and J usage is TRBJ2-3; TCRdb reports TRBD2, a call that lacks DNA to check it against. The CDR3 has 15 residues. CDR1 is MRHNA and CDR2 is SNTAGT in the germline V gene. The CDR3 spells CASSDGEGSTDTQYF.

The chain couples TRBV18 to TRBJ2-2; checking the TCRdb D call of TRBD1 is not possible without DNA. The CDR3 loop spans 16 amino acids. Germline-derived CDR1 and CDR2 are KGHSH and LQKENI. The CDR3: CASSPWAPGGSGELFF.

The genes are TRBV5-1 and TRBJ1-1; TCRdb calls TRBD1, which cannot be checked without DNA. The V gene's germline CDR1 is SGHRS and CDR2 YFSETQ. This CDR3 is built from 17 residues. Here the CDR3 reads CASSFDTTGLLNTEAFF.

Frequency places this clonotype as medium-sized. V usage is TRBV6-5 and J usage is TRBJ2-7; TCRdb's D call, TRBD2, is unchecked because there is no DNA. This CDR3 region has 14 residues. Germline V gene data show CDR1 as MNHEY and CDR2 as SVGAGI. The CDR3 loop is CASSGGSNFYEQYF.

The chain links TRBV20-1 to TRBJ2-1; the D call from TCRdb, TRBD2, cannot be confirmed without DNA. Germline lookup yields CDR1 DFQATT and CDR2 SNEGSKA (reference sequence). The CDR3 contains 17 residues. CDR3 amino acids: CSAPTLGVAGLGNEQFF.

This chain connects TRBV20-1 to TRBJ2-7; TCRdb returns TRBD1, unconfirmable since there is no DNA. Per germline, CDR1 DFQATT and CDR2 SNEGSKA (reference sequence). The CDR3 length is 13 residues. The CDR3 protein is CSAKDGVDHEQYF.

The chain has TRBV20-1 and TRBJ2-7; the TCRdb D gene call, TRBD1, has no DNA to confirm it. Germline CDR1 DFQATT, CDR2 SNEGSKA (reference sequence). CDR3 length: 14 residues. CDR3 sequence: CSAQSKTGFYEQYF.

The V call is TRBV5-1, the J call TRBJ2-5; TCRdb's D call of TRBD1 is untestable without DNA. Germline V gene data show CDR1 as SGHRS and CDR2 as YFSETQ. The CDR3 runs 14 residues. The CDR3 spells CASSLLTGGETQYF.

This chain connects TRBV27 to TRBJ2-7; TCRdb gives TRBD1 as the D gene, but with no DNA this cannot be confirmed. Germline CDR1 MNHEY, CDR2 SMNVEV (reference sequence). The length of the CDR3 is 16 residues. This chain's CDR3 is CASSYQPGTLSYEQYF.